This entry describes one T cell receptor (beta chain). Antigen unknown. These data are taken from a study of PD-1 blockade in classical Hodgkin lymphoma. All the patients suffered relapse after autologous stem cell transplantation, and brentuximab vedotin exposure differed. Germline lookup yields CDR1 LGHNT and CDR2 FRNRAP. With 7 bases clipped from V and 5 bases from J, the junction kept 14 bases outside the gene matches. CDR3 length equals 17 residues. Overall study findings and caveats: The study found that TCR diversity rose significantly by C4D1 in CD4+ but not CD8+ cells.

The assay was immunoSEQ multiplex PCR, and TCRdb's table has in-frame clones only and misses some. The table includes some 93,000 clones, 85% to 90% detected once. The sequenced sample was peripheral blood mononuclear cells (PBMCs), obtained before the second cycle of nivolumab. V and J are TRBV12-5 and TRBJ2-5; 12 nucleotides agree with TRBD1. The sequence was obtained from a human donor with classical Hodgkin lymphoma. CDR3 sequence: CASAPWGGTGGKETQYF. DNA of the CDR3: TGTGCTAGTGCCCCTTGGGGGGGGACAGGGGGCAAGGAGACCCAGTACTTC.